This T cell receptor beta chain came from a study of beta chain features in type 1 diabetes. Germline V gene sequence: CDR1 SGHNT, CDR2 YENEEA. J gave up 8 bases and V 5 bases, and 13 bases lay outside the gene matches. The CDR3 consists of 17 residues. This clone was detected a few times. Its target is unknown. Findings and caveats of the study: Because the template was cDNA, high-expressing cells might be over-represented. Shorter TCRB CDR3s, moderately but significantly so, were found in Type 1 diabetes patients in all four CD4+ subsets.

Once sorted, every population was more than 98% pure. cDNA synthesis used the whole RNA isolate, giving expressed TCRB sequences. Roughly 3.6 million reads was the average for naive, central memory and regulatory T cell samples. The protocol was immunoSEQ multiplex PCR, while the TCRdb copy is restricted to in-frame clones and leaves out a portion. The sample lists 600,000 to 700,000 clones, roughly 12% seen once, with over 0.1% in the top ten. This chain links TRBV11-3 with TRBJ2-3; 13 nucleotides line up with TRBD2. This TCR derives from a man aged 25 to 45 with type 1 diabetes. Sequencing input: naive CD4+ T cells from blood. The CDR3 DNA reads TGTGCCAGCAGCCCTCCCTGGACTAGCGGGGGATTTGGTACGCAGTATTTT. As protein: CASSPPWTSGGFGTQYF. The full variable domain, with the rest looked up from reference TRBV11-3 and TRBJ2-3, is EAGVVQSPRYKIIEKKQPVAFWCNPISGHNTLYWYLQNLGQGPELLIRYENEEAVDDSQLPKDRFSAERLKGVDSTLKIQPAELGDSAVYLCASSPPWTSGGFGTQYFGPGTRLTVL.